These T cell receptor beta chains were read from a single sample in a study of blood T cells in healthy people across ages. TCRdb re-called the 5' RACE reads through MiXCR, storing one row per CDR3 protein. Here the sample spans about 1,400,000 distinct CDR3 sequences, about 40% being singletons. Sequencing input: blood. Every receptor here comes from a woman aged 18-29 years in good health. Both conserved end residues are part of each CDR3. A D gene is named only where the DNA matches it firmly. Part of the rows lack a size; the others show once, few, many or a class for expanded clones.

v_call,j_call,d_call,clone_size,cdr3_aa,cdr3_nt
TRBV3-1,TRBJ2-3,.,few,CASSQGSVPDTQYF,TGTGCCAGCAGCCAAGGGAGTGTACCAGATACGCAGTATTTT
TRBV27,TRBJ2-1,TRBD2,many,CASRLAGAYNEQFF,TGTGCCAGCAGATTAGCGGGGGCCTACAATGAGCAGTTCTTC
TRBV29-1,TRBJ1-5,.,.,CSAGGAEGRPQHF,TGCAGCGCCGGGGGGGCGGAAGGTCGGCCCCAGCATTTT
TRBV4-2,TRBJ1-2,.,once,CASSQDVGSYGYTF,TGTGCCAGCAGCCAAGATGTGGGCAGCTATGGCTACACCTTC
TRBV10-3,TRBJ1-2,TRBD1,.,CAISERGGMDGHTF,TGTGCCATCAGTGAACGAGGGGGCATGGATGGCCACACCTTC
TRBV20-1,TRBJ2-1,TRBD2,.,CSAPTGTSGASSYNEQFF,TGCAGTGCCCCTACCGGGACTAGCGGGGCCAGCTCCTACAATGAGCAGTTCTTC
TRBV20-1,TRBJ2-5,.,.,CSANMVSGSRETQYF,TGCAGTGCTAACATGGTCAGCGGGTCGAGGGAGACCCAGTACTTC
TRBV20-1,TRBJ1-5,.,.,CSARAPGVKQPQHF,TGCAGTGCTAGGGCCCCGGGCGTTAAGCAGCCCCAGCATTTT
TRBV6-1,TRBJ2-1,.,.,CASSESPSNRDEQFF,TGTGCCAGCAGTGAATCCCCTTCGAACAGGGATGAGCAGTTCTTC
TRBV12-3/TRBV12-4,TRBJ1-3,.,few,CASSTRVMGGNTIYF,TGTGCCAGCAGTACCAGGGTGATGGGTGGAAACACCATATATTTT
TRBV5-1,TRBJ2-1,TRBD1,few,CASSSLVDSPGGGNEQFF,TGCGCCAGCAGCTCTCTCGTCGACTCCCCAGGGGGCGGGAATGAGCAGTTCTTC
TRBV5-1,TRBJ2-3,.,few,CASSLGGASFTDTQYF,TGCGCCAGCAGCTTGGGCGGGGCGTCATTCACAGATACGCAGTATTTT
TRBV24-1,TRBJ1-2,.,.,CATEGKGTYTF,TGTGCCACCGAAGGAAAAGGGACCTACACCTTC
TRBV5-1,TRBJ1-2,TRBD1,many,CASSLGQGLNYGYTF,TGCGCCAGCAGCTTAGGACAGGGGCTCAACTATGGCTACACCTTC
TRBV7-7,TRBJ2-7,TRBD1,.,CASSLAGTESYKQYF,TGTGCCAGCAGCTTAGCGGGGACAGAGTCCTACAAGCAGTACTTC
TRBV12-3/TRBV12-4,TRBJ1-1,.,few,CASSMGPGPSAFF,TGTGCCAGCAGCATGGGACCGGGCCCCTCAGCTTTCTTT
TRBV10-3,TRBJ1-1,.,.,CAISEGLGRETEAFF,TGTGCCATCAGTGAGGGACTAGGGCGCGAGACTGAAGCTTTCTTT
TRBV20-1,TRBJ2-1,TRBD2,.,CSASVAGVNNEQFF,TGCAGTGCTAGTGTGGCGGGAGTAAACAATGAGCAGTTCTTC
TRBV15,TRBJ2-7,TRBD1,.,CATSRAATGGSYEQYF,TGTGCCACCAGCAGAGCGGCGACAGGGGGCTCCTACGAGCAGTACTTC
TRBV6-2/TRBV6-3,TRBJ2-1,TRBD2,.,CASSYSSGRGSYNEQFF,TGTGCCAGCAGTTACTCGAGTGGGCGGGGGAGTTACAATGAGCAGTTCTTC
TRBV29-1,TRBJ2-1,TRBD2,few,CSVGGDSSSYNEQFF,TGCAGCGTGGGGGGGGATTCCAGCTCCTACAATGAGCAGTTCTTC
TRBV6-5,TRBJ2-7,TRBD2,few,CASSRTSGGGEQYF,TGTGCCAGCAGCCGAACTAGCGGGGGAGGCGAGCAGTACTTC
TRBV15,TRBJ2-3,.,.,CATRAGHSTDTQYF,TGTGCCACCAGGGCGGGGCACAGCACAGATACGCAGTATTTT
TRBV5-1,TRBJ1-5,.,few,CASSLEDSRNQPQHF,TGCGCCAGCAGCTTGGAGGACAGCCGAAATCAGCCCCAGCATTTT
TRBV29-1,TRBJ2-1,.,.,CSVAGGRSTNEQFF,TGCAGCGTTGCTGGAGGGCGGTCTACCAATGAGCAGTTCTTC
TRBV12-3/TRBV12-4,TRBJ1-2,.,few,CASSLALPAYGYTF,TGTGCCAGCAGTTTAGCGCTTCCCGCATATGGCTACACCTTC
TRBV14,TRBJ1-2,TRBD1,.,CASGSAGGSGYTF,TGTGCCAGCGGGTCCGCAGGGGGCAGTGGCTACACCTTC
TRBV6-1,TRBJ2-7,.,.,CASSEVVYGTYEQYF,TGTGCCAGCAGTGAAGTGGTGTATGGGACGTACGAGCAGTACTTC
TRBV28,TRBJ2-7,TRBD1,.,CASSFKPGQASSYEQYF,TGTGCCAGCAGTTTCAAACCGGGACAGGCTTCATCCTACGAGCAGTACTTC
TRBV6-5,TRBJ1-5,.,.,CASRLGGASNQPQHF,TGTGCCAGCAGGTTAGGAGGGGCGAGCAATCAGCCCCAGCATTTT
TRBV25-1,TRBJ2-7,TRBD2,.,CASSRGLRTSGTYEQYF,TGTGCCAGCAGTAGGGGCCTCCGGACTAGCGGGACTTACGAGCAGTACTTC
TRBV20-1,TRBJ1-2,.,few,CSARVGMDYGYTF,TGCAGTGCTAGAGTTGGGATGGACTATGGTTACACCTTC
TRBV10-3,TRBJ2-7,TRBD1,.,CAIRDRASDEQYF,TGTGCCATCAGGGACAGGGCAAGTGACGAGCAGTACTTC
TRBV6-5,TRBJ2-3,TRBD2,.,CASSYLRLASSTDTQYF,TGTGCCAGCAGTTACCTAAGACTAGCGTCTAGCACAGATACGCAGTATTTT
TRBV10-3,TRBJ2-1,.,.,CAISDGRINEQFF,TGTGCCATCAGTGACGGGCGTATCAATGAGCAGTTCTTC
TRBV12-5,TRBJ2-5,TRBD1,.,CASGTPTGVRATQYF,TGTGCTAGTGGTACCCCGACAGGGGTGAGGGCGACCCAGTACTTC
TRBV9,TRBJ2-1,TRBD2,few,CASSPEGSSGGSYNEQFF,TGTGCCAGCAGCCCCGAAGGTAGTAGCGGGGGCTCCTACAATGAGCAGTTCTTC
TRBV6-5,TRBJ2-3,.,few,CASSYGRGQSPRDTQYF,TGTGCCAGCAGTTACGGTCGGGGGCAATCCCCCAGAGATACGCAGTATTTT